The rows below give T cell receptor beta chains drawn from one sample of a study of T cell changes during pregnancy in multiple sclerosis. The assay was immunoSEQ multiplex PCR, and TCRdb's table has in-frame clones only and misses some. The sample holds roughly 40,000 clones, about 93% seen once. The starting material was CD4+ T cells from peripheral blood mononuclear cells, obtained in the third trimester of pregnancy. The source is a female donor with multiple sclerosis, enrolled in a pregnancy study. CDR3s include the opening cysteine and the closing phenylalanine or tryptophan. Fields, in order: V gene, clone size, J gene, D gene, CDR3 DNA, CDR3 protein. The D gene is left open where the match is weak. Expanded clones get a size class; other rows say once, few or many, or leave the size out.

V: TRBV4-1; size: -; J: TRBJ1-6; D: -; DNA: TGCGCCAGCAGCCAAGATAGGGGATGGGACTTAAATTCACCCCTCCACTTT; CDR3: CASSQDRGWDLNSPLHF
V: TRBV28; size: -; J: TRBJ2-5; D: -; DNA: TGTGCCAGCAGTTTAGTTGGGGGGTTTAGACGGGCGATCCAAGAGACCCAGTACTTC; CDR3: CASSLVGGFRRAIQETQYF
V: TRBV21-1; size: -; J: TRBJ2-7; D: -; DNA: TGTGCCAGCAGCAAAGTGCGGACTAGTGGAGGGCAGTACTTC; CDR3: CASSKVRTSGGQYF
V: TRBV6-1; size: -; J: TRBJ1-1; D: -; DNA: TGTGCCAGCATAGACGGGGGATGGAACACTGAAGCTTTCTTT; CDR3: CASIDGGWNTEAFF
V: TRBV5-1; size: -; J: TRBJ1-5; D: -; DNA: TGCGCCAGCAGACGGGGCCCCGGGGGAAGCAATCAGCCCCAGCATTTT; CDR3: CASRRGPGGSNQPQHF
V: TRBV6-1; size: -; J: TRBJ2-7; D: TRBD1; DNA: TGTGCCAGCAGAGAGACAGGGGCCGACCACGAGCAGTACTTC; CDR3: CASRETGADHEQYF
V: TRBV4-1; size: -; J: TRBJ2-6; D: TRBD1; DNA: TGCGCCAGCAGCCCGGTAAGGCAGGGGGCGCACGGGGCCAACGTCCTGACTTTC; CDR3: CASSPVRQGAHGANVLTF
V: TRBV5-4; size: -; J: TRBJ1-5; D: -; DNA: TGTGCCAGCAGCTGGCAGGACAGCCATAGCAATCAGCCCCAGCATTTT; CDR3: CASSWQDSHSNQPQHF
V: TRBV15; size: -; J: TRBJ1-4; D: -; DNA: TGTGCCACCAGCAGTAGGGGGTTTAATGAAAAACTGTTTTTT; CDR3: CATSSRGFNEKLFF
V: TRBV7-9; size: -; J: TRBJ1-3; D: TRBD1; DNA: TGTGCCAGCAGCTCCGACAGGGCGAGCTCTGGAAACACCATATATTTT; CDR3: CASSSDRASSGNTIYF
V: TRBV9; size: -; J: TRBJ1-2; D: TRBD1; DNA: TGTGCCAGCAGCGTCGACTTGGACAGGGTTGTTGGCTACACCTTC; CDR3: CASSVDLDRVVGYTF
V: TRBV19; size: -; J: TRBJ1-2; D: TRBD1; DNA: TGTGCCAGTAGTATCTTTCCCCCCGGGACAGCAGGTGGCTACACCTTC; CDR3: CASSIFPPGTAGGYTF
V: TRBV5-1; size: -; J: TRBJ1-2; D: TRBD1; DNA: TGCGCCAGCAGCCGTGGGACAGGGGGTTTCGGTGGCTACACCTTC; CDR3: CASSRGTGGFGGYTF
V: TRBV14; size: -; J: TRBJ2-3; D: TRBD2; DNA: TGTGCCAGCAGCCAAGTCGGTGAACTAGCGGGAAGGGCAGATACGCAGTATTTT; CDR3: CASSQVGELAGRADTQYF
V: TRBV7-6; size: -; J: TRBJ2-7; D: -; DNA: TGTGCCAGCAGCTTATTCGGGGAGCAGTACTTC; CDR3: CASSLFGEQYF
V: TRBV27; size: -; J: TRBJ2-1; D: TRBD1; DNA: TGTGCCAGCAGTCCTCCCTGGACAGGGACGCACAATGAGCAGTTCTTC; CDR3: CASSPPWTGTHNEQFF
V: TRBV7-6; size: -; J: TRBJ1-4; D: -; DNA: TGTGCCAGCAGCGTCAGGGGTCGGCAGGGGATTAATGAAAAACTGTTTTTT; CDR3: CASSVRGRQGINEKLFF
V: TRBV7-6; size: -; J: TRBJ1-4; D: TRBD1; DNA: TGTGCCAGCACAGGGCCGGGACAGAAGGGAAAACTGTTTTTT; CDR3: CASTGPGQKGKLFF
V: TRBV27; size: -; J: TRBJ2-7; D: -; DNA: TGTGCCAGCATTCGGGACATTAATTCCTACGAGCAGTACTTC; CDR3: CASIRDINSYEQYF
V: TRBV18; size: -; J: TRBJ2-1; D: -; DNA: TGTGCCAGCTCACCAAACGGGAAGGTCTACAATGAGCAGTTCTTC; CDR3: CASSPNGKVYNEQFF
V: TRBV5-1; size: -; J: TRBJ2-5; D: TRBD1; DNA: TGCGCCAGCAGCCGAGAGGGGGCTGTAGAGACCCAGTACTTC; CDR3: CASSREGAVETQYF
V: TRBV6-5; size: -; J: TRBJ2-5; D: TRBD1; DNA: TGTGCCAGCAGTAGGTGGACAGGGTTAGAGACCCAGTACTTC; CDR3: CASSRWTGLETQYF
V: TRBV18; size: -; J: TRBJ1-2; D: TRBD1; DNA: TGTGCCAGCTCACCCAACGGGACAGGCAAAGGCTACACCTTC; CDR3: CASSPNGTGKGYTF
V: TRBV4-3; size: -; J: TRBJ2-3; D: -; DNA: TGCGCCAGCAGCCGACTAATGATTCTCACAGATACGCAGTATTTT; CDR3: CASSRLMILTDTQYF
V: TRBV9; size: -; J: TRBJ1-4; D: TRBD1; DNA: TGTGCCAGCAGCGTAGCCGGACAGGGTAATGAAAAACTGTTTTTT; CDR3: CASSVAGQGNEKLFF
V: TRBV27; size: few; J: TRBJ1-4; D: TRBD1; DNA: TGTGCCAGCAGTCCAACCGGGACAGGAGGAGAAAAACTGTTTTTT; CDR3: CASSPTGTGGEKLFF
V: TRBV2; size: -; J: TRBJ2-1; D: -; DNA: TGTGCCAGCACAGGACACCAATACAATGAGCAGTTCTTC; CDR3: CASTGHQYNEQFF
V: TRBV7-9; size: -; J: TRBJ2-3; D: TRBD1; DNA: TGTGCCAGCAGCTTAGCGGGACAGGGGGCCGATACGCAGTATTTT; CDR3: CASSLAGQGADTQYF
V: TRBV19; size: -; J: TRBJ1-5; D: -; DNA: TGTGCCAGTAGTATAGCTGGGAGGGTTTATCAGCCCCAGCATTTT; CDR3: CASSIAGRVYQPQHF
V: TRBV7-2; size: -; J: TRBJ2-3; D: TRBD2; DNA: TGTGCCAGCAGCTTAGGACTAGCGGGAGATACGCAGTATTTT; CDR3: CASSLGLAGDTQYF
V: TRBV11-2; size: -; J: TRBJ2-1; D: -; DNA: TGTGCCAGCAGCTTAGGAAGCGGCTATGAGCAGTTCTTC; CDR3: CASSLGSGYEQFF
V: TRBV4-1; size: -; J: TRBJ1-1; D: -; DNA: TGCGCCAGCAGCCATGACCTTCAGGGGAACACTGAAGCTTTCTTT; CDR3: CASSHDLQGNTEAFF
V: TRBV18; size: few; J: TRBJ1-2; D: TRBD1; DNA: TGTGCCAGCTCACCGCAGGGGGTCATGGGCTACACCTTC; CDR3: CASSPQGVMGYTF
V: TRBV15; size: -; J: TRBJ2-1; D: TRBD2; DNA: TGTGCCACCAACCGGGGACTAGCGACCAATGAGCAGTTCTTC; CDR3: CATNRGLATNEQFF
V: TRBV20-1; size: -; J: TRBJ2-7; D: TRBD1; DNA: TGCAGTGGCCGGGACAGTGCGACGCAGTACTTC; CDR3: CSGRDSATQYF
V: TRBV7-6; size: -; J: TRBJ2-5; D: -; DNA: TGTGCCAGCAGCCCGGGAGCTGGAGTTAAAGAGACCCAGTACTTC; CDR3: CASSPGAGVKETQYF
V: TRBV19; size: -; J: TRBJ2-3; D: -; DNA: TGTGCCAGTAGTATGGCGGGCACAGATACGCAGTATTTT; CDR3: CASSMAGTDTQYF
V: TRBV19; size: -; J: TRBJ1-5; D: -; DNA: TGTGCCAGTAGTTCACAGCGGTTGCAGCCCCAGCATTTT; CDR3: CASSSQRLQPQHF
V: TRBV5-1; size: -; J: TRBJ2-3; D: -; DNA: TGCGCCAGCAGTACGCAACGGGATACGCAGTATTTT; CDR3: CASSTQRDTQYF
V: TRBV19; size: -; J: TRBJ2-1; D: -; DNA: TGTGCCAGTAGTACTGAACGGCGGTACTCCTACAATGAGCAGTTCTTC; CDR3: CASSTERRYSYNEQFF
V: TRBV9; size: -; J: TRBJ2-2; D: TRBD2; DNA: TGTGCCAGCAGCGCCCCGGGACTAGCGGGACCCGGGGAGCTGTTTTTT; CDR3: CASSAPGLAGPGELFF
V: TRBV5-1; size: -; J: TRBJ2-6; D: TRBD1; DNA: TGCGCCAGCAGCTTGCGGGACAGGGGCCGCTCTGGGGCCAACGTCCTGACTTTC; CDR3: CASSLRDRGRSGANVLTF
V: TRBV2; size: -; J: TRBJ1-1; D: -; DNA: TGTGCCAGCACCGTTCGGACAGCGAACACTGAAGCTTTCTTT; CDR3: CASTVRTANTEAFF